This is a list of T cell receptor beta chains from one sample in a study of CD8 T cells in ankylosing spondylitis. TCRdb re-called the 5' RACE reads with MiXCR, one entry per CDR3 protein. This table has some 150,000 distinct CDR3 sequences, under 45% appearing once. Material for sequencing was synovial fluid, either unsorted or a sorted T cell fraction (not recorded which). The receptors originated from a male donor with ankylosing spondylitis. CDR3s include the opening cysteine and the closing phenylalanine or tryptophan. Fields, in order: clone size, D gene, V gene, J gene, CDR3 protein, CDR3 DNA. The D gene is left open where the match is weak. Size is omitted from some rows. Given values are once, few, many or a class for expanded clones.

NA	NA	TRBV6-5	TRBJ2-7	CASSYSARGLSYEQYF	TGTGCCAGCAGTTACTCGGCGCGGGGGCTTTCCTACGAGCAGTACTTC
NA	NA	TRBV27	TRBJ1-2	CASSLPTDGYTF	TGTGCCAGCAGTCTTCCGACAGACGGCTACACCTTC
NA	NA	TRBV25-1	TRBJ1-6	CASSGTAYSPLHF	TGTGCCAGCTCAGGGACGGCTTATTCACCCCTCCACTTT
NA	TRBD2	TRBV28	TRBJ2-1	CASSFPSGRVYPYNEQFF	TGTGCCAGCAGTTTCCCTAGCGGGAGAGTCTACCCCTACAATGAGCAGTTCTTC
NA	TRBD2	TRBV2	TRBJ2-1	CASRGTSGRTTLNEQFF	TGTGCCAGCAGGGGAACTAGCGGGAGAACAACTCTCAATGAGCAGTTCTTC
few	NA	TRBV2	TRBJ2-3	CASYWGTDTQYF	TGTGCCAGCTATTGGGGCACAGATACGCAGTATTTT
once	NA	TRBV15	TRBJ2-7	CATSRDPGAYEQYF	TGTGCCACCAGCAGAGATCCGGGGGCCTACGAGCAGTACTTC
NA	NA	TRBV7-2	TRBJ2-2	CASRLWPLRNTGELFF	TGTGCCAGCAGACTTTGGCCCCTTAGGAACACCGGGGAGCTGTTTTTT
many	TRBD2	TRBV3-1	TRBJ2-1	CASSLQPSGSGEQFF	TGTGCCAGCAGCCTACAGCCTAGCGGGAGCGGTGAGCAGTTCTTC
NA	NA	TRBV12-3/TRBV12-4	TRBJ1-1	CASSFGVFTEAFF	TGTGCCAGCAGTTTCGGGGTATTCACTGAAGCTTTCTTT
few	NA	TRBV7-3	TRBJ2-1	CASSPNSGPYNEQFF	TGTGCCAGCAGCCCGAATAGCGGTCCTTACAATGAGCAGTTCTTC
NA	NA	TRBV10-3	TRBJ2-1	CAISVSEEGINEQFF	TGTGCCATCAGTGTTTCGGAAGAAGGGATCAATGAGCAGTTCTTC
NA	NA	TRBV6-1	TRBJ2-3	CASSRVPRVAVADTQYF	TGTGCCAGCAGTCGAGTGCCTAGGGTGGCGGTGGCAGATACGCAGTATTTT
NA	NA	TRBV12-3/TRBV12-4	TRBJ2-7	CASSRLAGRHEQYF	TGTGCCAGCAGTCGACTGGCTGGACGTCACGAGCAGTACTTC
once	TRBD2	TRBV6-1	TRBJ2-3	CASSGASGPTDTQYF	TGTGCCAGCAGTGGTGCTAGCGGACCCACAGATACGCAGTATTTT
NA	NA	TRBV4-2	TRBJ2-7	CASSHKGERAPSYEQYF	TGTGCCAGCAGCCACAAGGGGGAGCGGGCCCCATCCTACGAGCAGTACTTC